A selection of T cell receptor beta chains follows, all from one sample in a study of spatial heterogeneity in lung cancer. Each CDR3 protein gets one entry after TCRdb re-called the 5' RACE reads with MiXCR. The repertoire has about 10,000 distinct CDR3 sequences, over 20% of them found once; the top ten carry 44%. The sequencing used PBMCs, collected at follow-up. All receptors come from a male donor with early-stage non-small cell lung cancer. Both conserved end residues are part of each CDR3. D genes are given only for firm matches. Not every row has a clone size; where given, it reads once, few, many or a size class.

TRBV28	TRBJ2-2	many	NA	TGTGCCAGCAGTTTTTCCCTCCGGGGCGAGACCGGGGAGCTGTTTTTT	CASSFSLRGETGELFF
TRBV28	TRBJ1-1	NA	TRBD1	TGTGCCAGCAGGACAGGGGAAAACACTGAAGCTTTCTTT	CASRTGENTEAFF
TRBV2	TRBJ2-3	few	NA	TGTGCCAGCACCCGGGACACCTTAAGCACAGATACGCAGTATTTT	CASTRDTLSTDTQYF
TRBV23-1	TRBJ1-5	medium-sized	TRBD1	TGCGCCAGCCTTGGGGACAGGGGAGGAATAGGCAATCAGCCCCAGCATTTT	CASLGDRGGIGNQPQHF
TRBV28	TRBJ2-1	large	NA	TGTGCCAGCAGCCAGGATTGGGGGAGGTCCTACAATGAGCAGTTCTTC	CASSQDWGRSYNEQFF
TRBV7-2	TRBJ2-7	medium-sized	NA	TGTGCCAGCAGCCCACGAGGGGGGTCCCGCACCTACGAGCAGTACTTC	CASSPRGGSRTYEQYF
TRBV7-9	TRBJ2-1	many	NA	TGTGCCAGCAGCGAAGGCCATGAGCAGTTCTTC	CASSEGHEQFF
TRBV20-1	TRBJ1-5	many	NA	TGCAGTGCTAAACTAAGGGTGGCGGGTCAGCCCCAGCATTTT	CSAKLRVAGQPQHF
TRBV28	TRBJ2-5	few	NA	TGTGCCAGCAGTTTTATCGGGACTGTCGGGACCCAGTACTTC	CASSFIGTVGTQYF
TRBV7-9	TRBJ2-2	NA	NA	TGTGCCAGCAGACCAAAGGACAGTTCATTCAACACCGGGGAGCTGTTTTTT	CASRPKDSSFNTGELFF
TRBV28	TRBJ2-7	many	TRBD2	TGTGCCAGCACTAGCGGGACACCTTACGAGCAGTACTTC	CASTSGTPYEQYF
TRBV5-1	TRBJ2-3	few	NA	TGCGCCAGCAGCTTGTCTGACGGACCTGGATTTACGCAGTATTTT	CASSLSDGPGFTQYF
TRBV7-9	TRBJ2-1	NA	NA	TGTGCCAGCAAATGGAGCGCTACTTACAATGAGCAGTTCTTC	CASKWSATYNEQFF
TRBV9	TRBJ2-3	NA	NA	TGTGCCAGCAGCGTAGTAACAGCTAGCACAGATACGCAGTATTTT	CASSVVTASTDTQYF
TRBV20-1	TRBJ2-1	many	TRBD2	TGCAGTGCTGAGCAAGCGGGAGGCACCTACAATGAGCAGTTCTTC	CSAEQAGGTYNEQFF
TRBV11-1	TRBJ2-1	NA	TRBD2	TGTGCCAGCAGCCGGGCGCCGGGACTAGCGGACAATGAGCAGTTCTTC	CASSRAPGLADNEQFF
TRBV7-9	TRBJ2-7	few	NA	TGTGCCAGCGCGGACCGGTCCACCGACGAGCAGTACTTC	CASADRSTDEQYF
TRBV20-1	TRBJ2-7	few	NA	TGCAGTGCTAGTTCGGGGTTTCGCGACGAGCAGTACTTC	CSASSGFRDEQYF
TRBV29-1	TRBJ1-1	many	NA	TGCAGCGTCGGACTGGGAGACACTGAAGCTTTCTTT	CSVGLGDTEAFF
TRBV28	TRBJ2-3	many	NA	TGTGCCAGCAGTCTACAGTCCTCAGGGGTCACAGATACGCAGTATTTT	CASSLQSSGVTDTQYF
TRBV24-1	TRBJ1-4	many	NA	TGTGCCACCAGCGGATCGACGGACCCTAATGAAAAACTGTTTTTT	CATSGSTDPNEKLFF
TRBV20-1	TRBJ2-3	few	NA	TGCAGTGTCCCGGCGGTAGATACGCAGTATTTT	CSVPAVDTQYF
TRBV6-1	TRBJ1-1	NA	NA	TGTGCCAGCATCTGGAGGGGGAACACTGAAGCTTTCTTT	CASIWRGNTEAFF
TRBV30	TRBJ2-6	NA	NA	TGTGCCTGGGCCCCGCGGGTTTGGGCCACCTCTGGGGCCAACGTCCTGACTTTC	CAWAPRVWATSGANVLTF